These 8 T cell receptor beta chains originate from one sample sequenced in a study of CD8 T cells in Susac syndrome. RNA amounts of 0.5 to 1 ug underwent reverse transcription with random hexamers. TCRdb used MiXCR to reprocess the immunoSEQ multiplex PCR reads, holding one entry per CDR3 protein. Among fewer than 150,000 distinct CDR3 sequences listed, 90% to 95% were seen once. The sequenced sample consisted of CD4+ T cells from PBMCs. The receptors here all came from a human donor with multiple sclerosis.

The chain employs TRBV7-2 and TRBJ1-1, with no clear D. Germline V gene data show CDR1 as SGHTA and CDR2 as FQGNSA. Trimming left V 5 bases short and J 2 bases short, with 15 bases between. The CDR3 sequence is 15 residues long. The CDR3 nucleotides are TGTGCCAGCAGCCGCCCCGCGTTATCAAACACTGAAGCTTTCTTT. Amino acids: CASSRPALSNTEAFF.

This chain connects TRBV11-1 to TRBJ2-5; 8 bases agree with TRBD1. From germline, CDR1 is SGHAT and CDR2 FQDESV (reference sequence). The ends lost 5 bases at V and 7 bases at J; junction bases unmatched: 9. CDR3 length equals 14 residues. Here the CDR3 reads CASSLARGRGTQYF. The CDR3 DNA reads as TGTGCCAGCAGCCTCGCCAGGGGGCGAGGGACCCAGTACTTC. Complete variable domain (other parts from reference TRBV11-1 and TRBJ2-5): EAEVAQSPRYKITEKSQAVAFWCDPISGHATLYWYRQILGQGPELLVQFQDESVVDDSQLPKDRFSAERLKGVDSTLKIQPAELGDSAMYLCASSLARGRGTQYFGPGTRLLVL.

The rearrangement joins TRBV6-5 to TRBJ2-7; no clear D gene. Germline V CDR1 and CDR2: MNHEY, SVGAGI. There are 12 residues in the CDR3. V lost 3 bases and J lost 4, with 7 bases in between. The CDR3 here is CASSYNRYEQYF. The CDR3 nucleotides are TGTGCCAGCAGTTATAACCGATACGAGCAGTACTTC.

The rearrangement joins TRBV12-3 or TRBV12-4 to TRBJ2-5; no definite D call. Between the trimmed V and J ends, which lost 5 bases and 5 bases, there was a span of 9 bases. This CDR3 region has 12 residues. CDR3 loop: CASSHAAETQYF. CDR3 nucleotide sequence: TGTGCCAGCAGTCATGCTGCGGAGACCCAGTACTTC.

This clonotype has a single count. This sequence joins TRBV9 and TRBJ2-2; TRBD2 is a possible D gene (6 bases). V was shortened by 1 base and J by 3 bases, with 7 bases between the two germline ends. CDR1 and CDR2 from the germline V gene are SGDLS and YYNGEE. The CDR3 has 14 amino acids. The CDR3 loop reads CASSVRGDTGELFF. The CDR3 region has the DNA TGTGCCAGCAGCGTACGCGGGGACACCGGGGAGCTGTTTTTT. The full variable domain, completed using reference TRBV9 and TRBJ2-2, is DSGVTQTPKHLITATGQRVTLRCSPRSGDLSVYWYQQSLDQGLQFLIQYYNGEERAKGNILERFSAQQFPDLHSELNLSSLELGDSALYFCASSVRGDTGELFFGEGSRLTVL.

V is TRBV5-4 and J is TRBJ2-7, with 10 bases fitting TRBD2. The V and J ends lost 6 bases and 1 base, in that order; junction bases with no gene match: 4. CDR3 length equals 14 residues. The germline V gene encodes CDR1 SGHNT and CDR2 YYREEE (reference sequence). DNA of the CDR3: TGTGCCAGCATGATAGCGGGGGGATCCTACGAGCAGTACTTC. This translates into CASMIAGGSYEQYF.

The rearrangement joins TRBV5-6 to TRBJ2-5; 8 nucleotides line up with TRBD2. The CDR3 is 14 residues long. CDR1 is SGHDT and CDR2 is YYEEEE in the germline V gene. V gave up 4 bases and J gave up 3 bases; unmatched junction bases: 5. The CDR3 sequence: CASSPVGLEETQYF. CDR3 coding DNA: TGTGCCAGCAGCCCGGTGGGACTAGAAGAGACCCAGTACTTC.

The chain has TRBV6-2 or TRBV6-3 and TRBJ1-4, with no clear D. The CDR3 length is 16 residues. Trimming removed 0 bases at V and 8 bases at J, with 16 bases between. Per germline, CDR1 MNHEY and CDR2 SVGEGT. CDR3 in DNA: TGTGCCAGCAGTTACTCGACCGGGATGAAATTGGAAAAACTGTTTTTT. Encoded protein: CASSYSTGMKLEKLFF.